The T cell receptor beta chain described here comes from a study of human T cells and chemical hapten exposure. Turning to the study itself: DPC (0.01%) was patch tested on the upper back and read at 6 days. Points from the study as a whole: The donors suffered from alopecia, so their immune response may not match that of healthy people. A positive correlation with patch test score was found for PT1 expanded TCR counts.

In the case of this clonotype: Its antigen is not known.

TCRdb ran MiXCR on the RACE reads and lists one entry per CDR3 protein. The table records roughly 100,000 distinct CDR3 sequences, 12% of them present only once. The sample's time point: pre-sensitization, week 0. Treatment specified: therapeutic diphenylcyclopropenone sensitization with weekly scalp DPC. The CDR3 is 17 amino acids. Germline loops: CDR1 MNHNS, CDR2 SASEGT. V was pared by 10 bases and J by 0 bases, with 8 bases of the junction left unmatched. The source material was whole blood, sampled in connection with sensitization to the hapten diphenylcyclopropenone (DPC). The receptor was isolated from a woman aged 45-65 years with alopecia areata. Some clones in this sample may be carry-over from other donors' samples. The chain uses TRBV6-1 and TRBJ2-2, with TRBD2 matching over 13 bases. This CDR3 is CATKTSGGQTNTGELFF. In nucleotides, the CDR3 is TGTGCCACCAAGACTAGCGGGGGGCAAACGAACACCGGGGAGCTGTTTTTT.